The subject of this entry is one TCR beta chain. This record belongs to a study of blood T cell repertoires in COVID-19. Method: immunoSEQ multiplex PCR; TCRdb's copy keeps in-frame clones and lacks some. The sample includes 65,000 to 90,000 clones, 87% of them seen just once. The length of the CDR3 is 15 residues. The J segment lost 4 bases and the V segment lost 0 bases, leaving 2 bases of the junction unmatched. Germline CDR1 and CDR2: SGDLS and YYNGEE. The chain has TRBV9 and TRBJ1-2; TRBD1 agrees at 11 bases. The specimen was peripheral blood. This TCR was sampled from a woman aged 45-60 years with active or convalescent COVID-19. CDR3 nucleotides: TGTGCCAGCAGCGTAGTGGGACAGGGGGGCTATGGCTACACCTTC. Protein sequence: CASSVVGQGGYGYTF.